Listed below are T cell receptor beta chains from one sample, sequenced in a study of CD8 T cells in Susac syndrome. TCRdb redid the calling of the immunoSEQ multiplex PCR reads with MiXCR, one entry per CDR3 protein. The top ten hold approximately 0.08% of the sample, which has approximately 150,000 distinct CDR3 sequences, approximately 94% seen once. The sample taken for sequencing was CD4+ T cells from PBMCs. The receptors shown here come from a human donor in good health. CDR3s leave out the opening cysteine and the closing phenylalanine or tryptophan. Each record gives: V gene, D gene, CDR3 protein. The D gene is left open where the match is weak.

TRBV20-1,NA,SAFSTVIGANVLT
TRBV18,TRBD1,ASSRDRGWSTEAF
TRBV9,TRBD2,ASSGTNPYEQY
TRBV6-1,TRBD2,ASRPPGLAGLSSYNEQF
TRBV3-1,NA,ASSHDAPYEQY
TRBV18,TRBD2,ASSPLAGEETQY
TRBV28,NA,ASTPGGSFYGYT
TRBV7-3,NA,ASSSIGGIEETQY
TRBV10-3,NA,AISEGDNYGYT
TRBV19,TRBD2,ASRLAGVGEQF
TRBV20-1,NA,SADRDLSYNEQF
TRBV2,TRBD1,ASSEWMGTGGKQPQH
TRBV12-3/TRBV12-4,TRBD2,ASSFASGNYEQY
TRBV3-1,NA,ASSQGPSTGTDTQY
TRBV12-3/TRBV12-4,NA,ASSPGAASSGNTIY
TRBV18,NA,ASSPYLTDTQY
TRBV5-1,TRBD2,ASSLTGTSGETQY
TRBV12-3/TRBV12-4,NA,ASGNTEAF
TRBV30,NA,AWSVASYGANVLT
TRBV29-1,NA,SVDTGFGETQY
TRBV29-1,TRBD2,SVSGGFEQY
TRBV2,NA,ASSEMQSLNQPQH
TRBV4-2,TRBD2,ASSQVRVLPSPSGQETQY
TRBV6-5,TRBD2,ASSYRTSGTYNEQF
TRBV6-2/TRBV6-3,NA,ASGFASYEQY
TRBV10-1,NA,ASSSFGREQF
TRBV19,NA,ASSIRRARGAGELF
TRBV6-2/TRBV6-3,TRBD2,ASSYLAGTYEQY
TRBV7-8,NA,ASSLGLRSYNEQF
TRBV28,NA,ASSPEQGLGSNQPQH
TRBV9,NA,ASSTTQDTQY
TRBV20-1,NA,SANTNEQF
TRBV18,NA,ASSPRTRYEQF
TRBV29-1,TRBD2,SVGGSGTSAIRLNEQF
TRBV14,NA,ASSLDSGYNEQF
TRBV20-1,NA,SAEIAGNTIY
TRBV12-5,TRBD1,ASGLYRGTWNTEAF
TRBV2,NA,ASSEEAAGQGYGYT
TRBV6-1,NA,ASSEPGLDTEAF
TRBV5-1,NA,ASSLAGQSNQPQH
TRBV27,NA,ASSRGRRETQY
TRBV11-2,NA,ASSLGSGLSSYEQY
TRBV20-1,NA,SAPIEGAGELF
TRBV10-3,NA,AISEGGGPYEQY
TRBV2,NA,ASRQRGYGYT